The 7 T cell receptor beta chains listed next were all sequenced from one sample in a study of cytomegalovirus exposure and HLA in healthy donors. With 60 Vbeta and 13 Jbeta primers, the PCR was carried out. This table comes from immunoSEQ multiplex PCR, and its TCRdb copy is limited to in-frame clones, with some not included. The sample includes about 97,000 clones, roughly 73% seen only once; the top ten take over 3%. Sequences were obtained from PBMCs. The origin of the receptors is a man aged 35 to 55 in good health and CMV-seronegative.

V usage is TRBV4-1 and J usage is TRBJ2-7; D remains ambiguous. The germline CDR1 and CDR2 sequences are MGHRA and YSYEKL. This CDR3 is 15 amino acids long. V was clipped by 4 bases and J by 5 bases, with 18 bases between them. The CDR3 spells CASSLSRGLNHEQYF. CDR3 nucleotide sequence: TGCGCCAGCAGCCTCTCTAGAGGTCTAAACCACGAGCAGTACTTC.

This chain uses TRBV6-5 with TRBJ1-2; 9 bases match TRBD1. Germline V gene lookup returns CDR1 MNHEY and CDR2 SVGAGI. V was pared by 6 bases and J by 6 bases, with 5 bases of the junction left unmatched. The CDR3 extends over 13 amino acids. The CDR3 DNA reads TGTGCCAGCAGGAGGGACAGGGTCGATGGCTACACCTTC. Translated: CASRRDRVDGYTF.

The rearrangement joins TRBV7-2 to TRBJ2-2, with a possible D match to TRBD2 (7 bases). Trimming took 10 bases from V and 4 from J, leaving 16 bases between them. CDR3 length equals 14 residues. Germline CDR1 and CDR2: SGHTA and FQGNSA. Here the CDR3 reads CATQLRGGTGELFF. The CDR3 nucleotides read TGTGCCACCCAACTTAGGGGGGGCACCGGGGAGCTGTTTTTT.

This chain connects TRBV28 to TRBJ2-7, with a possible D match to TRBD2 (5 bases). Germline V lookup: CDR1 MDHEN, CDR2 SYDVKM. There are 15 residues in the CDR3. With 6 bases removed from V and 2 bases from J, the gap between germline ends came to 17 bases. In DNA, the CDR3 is TGTGCCAGCAGGTCGGTGGACTCCTCAACCTACGAGCAGTACTTC. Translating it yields CASRSVDSSTYEQYF.

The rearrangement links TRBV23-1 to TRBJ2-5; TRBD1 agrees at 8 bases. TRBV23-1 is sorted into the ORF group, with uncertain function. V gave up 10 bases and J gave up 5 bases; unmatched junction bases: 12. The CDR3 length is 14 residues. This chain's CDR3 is CATPGRGRGETQYF. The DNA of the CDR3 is TGCGCCACCCCCGGCAGGGGGCGCGGCGAGACCCAGTACTTC.

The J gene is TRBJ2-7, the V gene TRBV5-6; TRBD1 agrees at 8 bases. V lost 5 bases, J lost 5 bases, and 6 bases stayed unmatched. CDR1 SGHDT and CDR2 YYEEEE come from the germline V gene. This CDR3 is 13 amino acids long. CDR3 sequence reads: CASRGQDLDEQYF. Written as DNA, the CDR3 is TGTGCCAGCAGGGGACAGGACCTGGACGAGCAGTACTTC.

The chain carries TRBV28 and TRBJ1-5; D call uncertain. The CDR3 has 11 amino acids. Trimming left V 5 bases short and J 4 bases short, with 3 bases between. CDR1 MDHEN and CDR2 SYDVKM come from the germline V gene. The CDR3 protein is CASSQNQPQHF. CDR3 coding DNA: TGTGCCAGCAGTCAAAATCAGCCCCAGCATTTT.